Listed here are 29 T cell receptor beta chains from one sample, sequenced in a study of T-cell memory formation after mild COVID-19 (dated by TCRdb to about 2021). The method behind the library was 5' RACE. Sequencing used an Illumina NovaSeq 6000. Starting from the raw public reads, TCRdb applied fastp trimming at Q25, assembled clones with MiXCR and retained in-frame beta chains. For every CDR3 protein sequence, its rows merge into one entry that carries the most common genes and DNA. Counted in this sample were fewer than 300,000 distinct CDR3 sequences; more than 15% of them appeared once. 23% of the sample is held by the ten biggest clonotypes. What was sequenced was PBMCs or a T cell subset sorted from them (not recorded which). The receptors shown here come from a man younger than 35 who had mild COVID-19 (a few samples of this study predate the infection). The sample titles of this study are shuffled in the database, so cell type and time point are left out; the donor was told from shared clones.

This clonotype was observed many times. This rearrangement joins TRBV5-1 to TRBJ2-3; D tentatively fits TRBD1 or TRBD2 (6 bases each). Per germline, CDR1 SGHRS and CDR2 YFSETQ. With 4 bases removed from V and 0 bases from J, the gap between germline ends came to 12 bases. This CDR3 comprises 15 residues. The CDR3 DNA follows: TGCGCCAGCAGCCCGTGGGGGGCCAGCACAGATACGCAGTATTTT. This translates into CASSPWGASTDTQYF.

This clonotype showed up just a few times. The J gene is TRBJ2-4, the V gene TRBV6-6; 7 bases line up with TRBD2. This CDR3 is 12 amino acids long. After removal of 4 bases from V and 12 bases from J, the junction contained 6 bases not matched to a gene. Germline CDR1 MNHNY, CDR2 SVGAGI (reference sequence). The chain's CDR3 is CASSLGLTDQYF. DNA for the CDR3: TGTGCCAGCAGTTTGGGACTAACCGATCAGTACTTC.

The gene calls are TRBV20-1 and TRBJ2-5; the D is unclear. Germline CDR1 is DFQATT and CDR2 is SNEGSKA (reference sequence). V dropped 3 bases and J dropped 5 bases, with 19 bases sitting between them. The CDR3 contains 15 residues. The CDR3 DNA sequence: TGCAGTGCTAGTTTCCAGGATGGGTACGGCGAGACCCAGTACTTC. Protein product: CSASFQDGYGETQYF.

This clonotype showed up just a few times. This sequence joins TRBV4-2 and TRBJ1-1; 7 bases are a match to TRBD1. The CDR3 sequence is 18 residues long. V lost 5 bases to trimming and J lost 2 bases; unmatched junction nucleotides: 17. The germline gives CDR1 LGHNA, CDR2 YNFKEQ. CDR3 bases: TGTGCCAGCAGCAAAAGCTTTGCGACCGGGACAGTTAACACTGAAGCTTTCTTT. Its translation: CASSKSFATGTVNTEAFF.

V usage is TRBV29-1 and J usage is TRBJ1-2; TRBD1 aligns across 7 bases. V was pared by 4 bases and J by 8 bases, with 4 bases of the junction left unmatched. Germline values: CDR1 SQVTM, CDR2 ANQGSEA. This CDR3 contains 11 residues. The CDR3 sequence is CSVAEGGGYTF. Written as DNA, the CDR3 is TGCAGCGTTGCGGAAGGGGGCGGCTACACCTTC.

The V call is TRBV12-3 or TRBV12-4, the J call TRBJ2-7, with 7 bases identical to TRBD1. The V and J ends lost 7 bases and 0 bases, in that order; junction bases with no gene match: 6. The CDR3 runs 14 residues. The CDR3 DNA follows: TGTGCCAGCACTTCAGGGACAGCCTCCTACGAGCAGTACTTC. It codes for CASTSGTASYEQYF.

This chain joins TRBV30 and TRBJ1-2; D remains unclear. The CDR3 runs to 13 residues. Germline V lookup: CDR1 GTSNPN, CDR2 SVGIG (reference sequence). V shed 0 bases and J shed 0 bases, with 5 bases lying between them. CDR3 bases: TGTGCCTGGAGTGTGGAAGCTAACTATGGCTACACCTTC. Its translation: CAWSVEANYGYTF.

The sample holds many counts of this clonotype. The V call is TRBV7-2, the J call TRBJ1-6; D not certain. The germline V and J ends were trimmed by 5 bases and 8 bases, with 19 bases remaining between them. There are 16 residues in the CDR3. Germline CDR1 is SGHTA and CDR2 is FQGNSA. CDR3 protein: CASSPRVVGTDSPLHF. CDR3 DNA: TGTGCCAGCAGCCCCCGGGTAGTGGGTACTGATTCACCCCTCCACTTT.

In this sample, this clonotype turned up a few times. The chain links TRBV12-3 or TRBV12-4 to TRBJ1-5; no clear D gene. V lost 5 bases and J 1 base, leaving 6 bases between the germline ends. The CDR3 spans 13 residues. The CDR3 DNA reads as TGTGCCAGCAGTCCCCGGAGCAATCAGCCCCAGCATTTT. It yields the protein CASSPRSNQPQHF.

The chain has TRBV3-1 and TRBJ1-1, with D tentatively TRBD1 (5 bases). Looked up from germline, CDR1 is LGHDT and CDR2 is YNNKEL (reference sequence). The CDR3 totals 13 residues. The V end lost 6 bases, the J end lost 1 base, and 9 bases lay between the germline ends. The CDR3 protein is CASRTGTNTEAFF. The CDR3, as DNA: TGTGCCAGCAGGACGGGGACGAACACTGAAGCTTTCTTT.

This clonotype was seen a few times. The V call is TRBV7-8, the J call TRBJ1-5; D gene uncertain. CDR1 is SGHVS and CDR2 is FQNEAQ in the germline V gene. V shed 0 bases and J shed 7 bases, with 10 bases lying between them. The CDR3 contains 14 residues. CDR3: CASSLALGRQPQHF. In DNA form, the CDR3 reads TGTGCCAGCAGCTTAGCTCTAGGGAGACAGCCCCAGCATTTT.

There are a few counts of this clonotype. The rearrangement links TRBV5-1 to TRBJ2-5, with D tentatively TRBD2 (5 bases). The germline V gene encodes CDR1 SGHRS and CDR2 YFSETQ. The CDR3 extends over 12 amino acids. Trimming shortened V by 4 bases and J by 5 bases, and 9 bases separated the two germline ends. The CDR3 protein is CASSEGMETQYF. The CDR3 region has the DNA TGCGCCAGCAGCGAGGGAATGGAGACCCAGTACTTC.

The chain joins TRBV5-1 to TRBJ2-5; 7 bases are shared with TRBD2. CDR1 and CDR2 from the germline V gene are SGHRS and YFSETQ. Trimming cost V 1 base and J 1 base; bases outside gene matches: 4. This CDR3 has 15 amino acids. The CDR3 DNA reads TGCGCCAGCAGCTTGTGGCGGGGGTCCCAAGAGACCCAGTACTTC. Its translation is CASSLWRGSQETQYF.

This clonotype has a handful of counts. The V gene is TRBV7-2, the J gene TRBJ2-1; D might be TRBD2 (6 bases). Germline CDR1 and CDR2: SGHTA and FQGNSA. Trimming left V 5 bases short and J 9 bases short, with 20 bases between. This CDR3 comprises 15 residues. The CDR3 sequence: CASSAGPRELAEQFF. DNA for the CDR3: TGTGCCAGCAGCGCGGGACCTCGGGAGTTGGCTGAGCAGTTCTTC.

This clonotype showed up just once. The chain couples TRBV12-3 or TRBV12-4 to TRBJ2-1, with 8 bases identical to TRBD2. The CDR3 covers 16 residues. V was pared by 1 base and J by 6 bases, with 8 bases of the junction left unmatched. The CDR3 DNA is TGTGCCAGCAGTTTAGTGGGCCTAGCGGGCCTCAATGAGCAGTTCTTC. Translated, it gives CASSLVGLAGLNEQFF.

V and J are TRBV7-2 and TRBJ2-3; D not resolved. Germline V gene data show CDR1 as SGHTA and CDR2 as FQGNSA. V lost 4 bases and J lost 0, with 14 bases in between. CDR3 length: 16 residues. The CDR3 bases are TGTGCCAGCAGCTCCGTTGGGCGGACCAGCACAGATACGCAGTATTTT. As protein: CASSSVGRTSTDTQYF.

The V gene is TRBV15, the J gene TRBJ1-2, with a weak D call TRBD1 (5 bases). CDR3 size: 15 residues. Trimming left V 0 bases short and J 7 bases short, with 15 bases between. Germline V gene lookup returns CDR1 LNHNV and CDR2 YYDKDF (reference sequence). CDR3 region: CATSRDREGYRGYTF. The CDR3 DNA reads as TGTGCCACCAGCAGAGATCGGGAGGGGTACCGTGGCTACACCTTC. Combining the CDR3 with reference TRBV15 and TRBJ1-2 gives the whole variable domain DAMVIQNPRYQVTQFGKPVTLSCSQTLNHNVMYWYQQKSSQAPKLLFHYYDKDFNNEADTPDNFQSRRPNTSFCFLDIRSPGLGDTAMYLCATSRDREGYRGYTFGSGTRLTVV.

The chain links TRBV30 to TRBJ2-3, with a possible D match to TRBD1 (6 bases). The CDR3 has 13 residues. V was clipped by 5 bases and J by 6 bases, with 15 bases between them. Per germline, CDR1 GTSNPN and CDR2 SVGIG (reference sequence). In nucleotides, the CDR3 is TGTGCCTGGGGCCCGGTGGGGGCCGATACGCAGTATTTT. Protein sequence: CAWGPVGADTQYF.

The chain employs TRBV25-1 and TRBJ2-6, with D maybe TRBD2 (6 bases). From germline, CDR1 is MGHDK and CDR2 SYGVNS. The CDR3 spans 14 residues. V lost 3 bases and J lost 13, with 16 bases in between. CDR3 region: CASSERDGAPVLTF. The CDR3 bases are TGTGCCAGCAGTGAGCGGGACGGGGCCCCAGTCCTGACTTTC. The full variable domain, its missing parts supplied by reference TRBV25-1 and TRBJ2-6, is EADIYQTPRYLVIGTGKKITLECSQTMGHDKMYWYQQDPGMELHLIHYSYGVNSTEKGDLSSESTVSRIRTEHFPLTLESARPSHTSQYLCASSERDGAPVLTFGAGSRLTVL.

The rearrangement links TRBV7-6 to TRBJ2-7; 8 bases fit TRBD1. V was clipped by 2 bases and J by 6 bases; unmatched bases: 9. The V gene's germline CDR1 is SGHVS and CDR2 FNYEAQ. The CDR3 length is 15 residues. The DNA of the CDR3 is TGTGCCAGCAGCTTAAACAGGGGGTCACATGCCGAGCAGTACTTC. This encodes CASSLNRGSHAEQYF.

In this sample, this clonotype turned up many times. The J gene is TRBJ2-3, the V gene TRBV7-7; possibly TRBD1 for D (6 bases). The CDR3 length is 14 residues. V was trimmed by 5 bases and J by 2 bases, leaving 11 bases between them. Germline lookup yields CDR1 SSHAT and CDR2 FNYEAQ (reference sequence). The CDR3 here is CASSQDSITDTQYF. The CDR3 coding sequence is TGTGCCAGCAGCCAGGACAGTATCACAGATACGCAGTATTTT.

The sample holds a few counts of this clonotype. The V gene is TRBV7-2, the J gene TRBJ1-4; D possibly corresponds to TRBD1 (6 bases). This CDR3 is built from 14 residues. V gave up 5 bases and J gave up 2 bases, with 9 bases separating them. CDR1 is SGHTA and CDR2 is FQGNSA in the germline V gene. The CDR3 nucleotides read TGTGCCAGCAGCCCAGGGGTGACTAATGAAAAACTGTTTTTT. It codes for CASSPGVTNEKLFF.

The J gene is TRBJ2-7, the V gene TRBV5-6; D unclear. This CDR3 has 13 amino acids. Trimming took 0 bases from V and 7 from J, leaving 11 bases between them. Germline V CDR1 and CDR2: SGHDT, YYEEEE. CDR3 amino acids: CASSLGPKREQYV. CDR3 sequence (DNA): TGTGCCAGCAGCTTGGGTCCGAAGAGGGAGCAGTACGTC.

This clonotype was seen only a few times. The chain joins TRBV20-1 to TRBJ2-5; D is perhaps TRBD2 (7 bases). The germline gives CDR1 DFQATT, CDR2 SNEGSKA (reference sequence). V dropped 0 bases and J dropped 5 bases, with 16 bases sitting between them. The CDR3 is 15 residues long. In DNA form, the CDR3 reads TGCAGTGCTAGAGATGTAGGGGGGGACTGGGAGACCCAGTACTTC. It encodes CSARDVGGDWETQYF.

The chain is built from TRBV4-3 and TRBJ2-7, with D unclear. V was cut by 4 bases and J by 3 bases, with 7 bases left in between. The CDR3 is 12 residues long. Germline CDR1 is LGHNA and CDR2 is YSLEER. The CDR3 loop is CASSPDHYEQYF. The CDR3 DNA reads TGCGCCAGCAGCCCCGACCACTACGAGCAGTACTTC.

The chain uses TRBV7-8 and TRBJ2-4; tentative D call: TRBD2 (6 bases). CDR1 is SGHVS and CDR2 is FQNEAQ in the germline V gene. The CDR3 totals 18 residues. V lost 4 bases, J lost 0 bases, and 19 bases lay in between. Here the CDR3 DNA reads TGTGCCAGCAGCTCACTCCGTCTCCGGGACTCAGCCAAAAACATTCAGTACTTC. Translated, it gives CASSSLRLRDSAKNIQYF.

The CDR3 loop reads CASSFLDSNQPQHF. CDR3 DNA: TGTGCCAGCAGTTTTTTGGATAGCAATCAGCCCCAGCATTTT. This chain uses TRBV12-3 or TRBV12-4 with TRBJ1-5; no reliable D call. V was pared by 3 bases and J by 0 bases, with 6 bases between. The CDR3 contains 14 residues.

This clonotype has only a few counts. This chain uses TRBV3-1 with TRBJ2-1; no clear D gene. Germline CDR1 reads LGHDT; CDR2 reads YNNKEL (reference sequence). Trimming took off 3 bases at V and 1 base at J, with 7 bases between the two ends. The CDR3 totals 14 residues. This CDR3 reads CASSHSRSYNEQFF. The CDR3 region has the DNA TGTGCCAGCAGCCACTCACGGTCCTACAATGAGCAGTTCTTC.

The chain employs TRBV16 and TRBJ1-1; the D is unclear. The V gene lost 0 bases and the J gene lost 6 bases, with 14 bases spanning the gap. The CDR3 length is 15 residues. In germline, CDR1 is KGHSY, CDR2 FQNENV. The CDR3 sequence: CASSQSGSGFAEAFF. The CDR3 DNA follows: TGTGCCAGCAGCCAATCGGGATCGGGGTTCGCTGAAGCTTTCTTT.